This TCR beta chain was profiled in a study of beta chain features in type 1 diabetes. Researchers reported sorting CD4+ naive, central memory, regulatory and stem cell-like memory cells via CD45RO/CCR7/CD25/CD127/CD95/CD27. Turning to this clone: Its antigen is not known.

Study outcomes and limitations: HLA effects on TCRB rearrangement stayed unresolved here. Shorter TCRB CDR3s, moderately but significantly so, were found in Type 1 diabetes patients in all four CD4+ subsets.

Germline V gene lookup returns CDR1 MNHEY and CDR2 SMNVEV (reference sequence). CDR3 size: 16 residues. Trimming left V 4 bases short and J 5 bases short, with 20 bases between. Investigators reverse transcribed all isolated RNA, so they sequenced expressed TCRB transcripts. Some 3.8 million reads, on average, came from each naive, central memory and regulatory T cell sample. Assay: immunoSEQ multiplex PCR; the TCRdb copy retains only in-frame clones and omits some. The sample holds 200,000 to 300,000 clones, less than 35% seen once. Sequenced: central memory CD4+ T cells from blood. This chain uses TRBV27 with TRBJ2-5; D call uncertain. This TCR was recovered from a man aged 25-45 years in good health. Here the CDR3 reads CASSYPKKGRDETQYF. CDR3 DNA: TGTGCCAGCAGTTATCCAAAGAAGGGAAGGGATGAGACCCAGTACTTC.